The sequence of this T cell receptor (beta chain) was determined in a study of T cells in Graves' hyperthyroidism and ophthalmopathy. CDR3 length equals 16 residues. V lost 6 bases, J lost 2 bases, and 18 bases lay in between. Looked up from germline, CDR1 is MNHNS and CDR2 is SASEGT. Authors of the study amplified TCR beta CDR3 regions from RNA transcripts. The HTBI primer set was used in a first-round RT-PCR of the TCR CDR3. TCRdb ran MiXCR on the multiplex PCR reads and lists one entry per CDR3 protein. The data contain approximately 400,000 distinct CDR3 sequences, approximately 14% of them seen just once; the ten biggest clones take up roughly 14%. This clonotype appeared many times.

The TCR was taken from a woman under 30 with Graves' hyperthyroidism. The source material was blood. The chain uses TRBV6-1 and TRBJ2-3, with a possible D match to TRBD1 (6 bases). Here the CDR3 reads CASRPLAGGHTDTQYF. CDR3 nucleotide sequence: TGTGCCAGCAGGCCCCTGGCTGGGGGACACACAGATACGCAGTATTTT.